The clone carrying this T cell receptor beta chain was observed a few times. Its specificity is unknown. Trimming removed 1 base from V and 1 base from J; junction bases left unmatched: 6. The germline V gene has CDR1 SGHAT and CDR2 FQNNGV. The CDR3 has 17 residues. This specimen belongs to a study of cytotoxic CD8 clonotypes in ibrutinib-treated CLL. Depth targeted 1 in 200,000 to 1 in 1 million T cells, averaging roughly 9.3x coverage per clonotype. Sequenced by immunoSEQ multiplex PCR; TCRdb stores in-frame clones only, minus some. The sample records more than 200,000 clones, 70% being singletons. Overall study results and limits: There were few public clonotypes, and on treatment they contracted or stayed stable.

The sequence was collected from a human donor with chronic lymphocytic leukemia. The genes are TRBV11-2 and TRBJ2-2; 7 bases are a match to TRBD2. The sample here was PBMCs, taken after 24 months of ibrutinib treatment. The CDR3 loop is CASSLGLGTMNTGELFF. The DNA for the CDR3 is TGTGCCAGCAGCTTAGGGTTGGGGACTATGAACACCGGGGAGCTGTTTTTT.